Sequencing of this T cell receptor beta chain was carried out in a study of low-dose radiotherapy and immunotherapy resistance in tumors. The overall study: Patients were on oral aspirin 300 mg taken daily for four cycles from cycle 1 day 1.

Stated time point: before trial treatment. The donors' regimen was nivolumab, ipilimumab, aspirin, low-dose cyclophosphamide and low-dose radiotherapy. Each eligible patient had an advanced solid tumor, and these tumors lacked tumor-infiltrating lymphocytes. Alpha and beta chains were covered, as first-strand cDNA relied on TRAV- and TRBV-specific primers. With a V-primer adapter and a constant-region primer, TCRs were amplified for 20 PCR cycles. TCRdb recomputed calls from the reads with MiXCR, one row per CDR3 protein. The sample lists more than 50,000 distinct CDR3 sequences; around 27% were seen once. This clonotype was seen at least ten times. The CDR3 is 14 residues long. From germline, CDR1 is KGHDR and CDR2 SFDVKD. Trimming shortened V by 6 bases and J by 4 bases, and 9 bases separated the two germline ends.

The sequencing here drew on PBMCs, taken before treatment. The clonotype was recovered from a male donor with rectosigmoid adenocarcinoma. The chain couples TRBV24-1 to TRBJ2-6; D unresolved. DNA of the CDR3: TGTGCCACCAGTAACCAAGCGGGGGCCAACGTCCTGACTTTC. Its translation is CATSNQAGANVLTF.